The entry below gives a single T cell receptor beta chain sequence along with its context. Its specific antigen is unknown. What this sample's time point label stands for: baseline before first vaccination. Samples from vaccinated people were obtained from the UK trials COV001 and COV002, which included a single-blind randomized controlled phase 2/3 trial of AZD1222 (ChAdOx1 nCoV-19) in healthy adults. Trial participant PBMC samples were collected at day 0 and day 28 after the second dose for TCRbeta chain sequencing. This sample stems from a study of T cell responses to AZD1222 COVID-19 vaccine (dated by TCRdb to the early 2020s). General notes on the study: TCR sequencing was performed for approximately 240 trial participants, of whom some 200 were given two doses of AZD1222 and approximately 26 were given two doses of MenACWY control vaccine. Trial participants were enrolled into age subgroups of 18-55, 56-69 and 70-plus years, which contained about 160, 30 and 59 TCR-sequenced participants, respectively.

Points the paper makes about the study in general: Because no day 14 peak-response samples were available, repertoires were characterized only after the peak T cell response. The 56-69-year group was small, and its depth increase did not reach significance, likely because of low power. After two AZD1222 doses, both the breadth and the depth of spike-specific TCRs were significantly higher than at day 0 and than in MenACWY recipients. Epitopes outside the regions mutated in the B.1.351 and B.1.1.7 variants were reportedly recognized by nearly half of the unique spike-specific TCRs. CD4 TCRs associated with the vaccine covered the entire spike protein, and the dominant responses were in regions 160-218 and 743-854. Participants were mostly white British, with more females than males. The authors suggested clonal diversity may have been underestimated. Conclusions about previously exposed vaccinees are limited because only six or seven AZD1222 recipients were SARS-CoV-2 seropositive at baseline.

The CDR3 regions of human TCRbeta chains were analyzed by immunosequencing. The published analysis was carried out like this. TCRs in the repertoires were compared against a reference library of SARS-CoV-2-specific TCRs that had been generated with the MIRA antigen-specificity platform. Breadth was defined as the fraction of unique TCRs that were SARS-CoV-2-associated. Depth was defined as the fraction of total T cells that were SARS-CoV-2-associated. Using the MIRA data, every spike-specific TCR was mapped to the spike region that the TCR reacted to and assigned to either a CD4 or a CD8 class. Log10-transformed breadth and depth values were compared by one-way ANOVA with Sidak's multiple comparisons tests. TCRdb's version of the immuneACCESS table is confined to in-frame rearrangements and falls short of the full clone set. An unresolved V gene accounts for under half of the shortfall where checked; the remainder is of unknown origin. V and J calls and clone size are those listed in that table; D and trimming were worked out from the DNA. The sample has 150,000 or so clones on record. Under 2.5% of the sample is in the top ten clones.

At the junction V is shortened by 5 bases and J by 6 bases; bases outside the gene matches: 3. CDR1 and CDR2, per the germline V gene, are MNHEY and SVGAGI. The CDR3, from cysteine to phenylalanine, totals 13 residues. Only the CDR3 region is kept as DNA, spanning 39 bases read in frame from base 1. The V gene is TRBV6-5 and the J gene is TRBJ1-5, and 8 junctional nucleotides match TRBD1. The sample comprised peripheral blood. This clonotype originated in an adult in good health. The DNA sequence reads TGTGCCAGCAGTACGGACAGGGCTCAGCCCCAGCATTTT. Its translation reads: CASSTDRAQPQHF.